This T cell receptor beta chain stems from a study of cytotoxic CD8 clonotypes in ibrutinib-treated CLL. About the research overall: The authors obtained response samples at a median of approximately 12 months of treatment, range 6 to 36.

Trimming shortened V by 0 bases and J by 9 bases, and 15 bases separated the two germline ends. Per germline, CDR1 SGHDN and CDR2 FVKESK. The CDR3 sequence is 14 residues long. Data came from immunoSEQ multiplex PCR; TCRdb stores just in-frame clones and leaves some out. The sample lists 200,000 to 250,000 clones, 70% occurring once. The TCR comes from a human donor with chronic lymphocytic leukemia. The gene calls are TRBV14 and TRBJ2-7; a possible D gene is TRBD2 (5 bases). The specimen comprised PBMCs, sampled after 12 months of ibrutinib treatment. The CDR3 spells CASSQDSGLSGQYF. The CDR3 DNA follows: TGTGCCAGCAGCCAAGACAGCGGCCTGAGCGGGCAGTACTTC.